This TCR beta chain was recorded in a study of cytomegalovirus exposure and HLA in healthy donors. PCR used 60 Vbeta primers and 13 Jbeta primers. The table came from immunoSEQ multiplex PCR; TCRdb's copy has only in-frame clones and leaves some out. This table lists around 130,000 clones. Nominally healthy donors were sampled, though unrecorded immune exposures were likely. There are 15 residues in the CDR3. Germline V lookup: CDR1 MGHRA, CDR2 YSYEKL. With 3 bases removed from V and 4 bases from J, the gap between germline ends came to 14 bases. This TCR came from a woman aged 60-70 years in good health and CMV-seronegative. The V gene is TRBV4-1, the J gene TRBJ2-3; D perhaps matches TRBD1 (7 bases). Source material: PBMCs. The chain's CDR3 is CASSQEGRGADTQYF. In DNA form, the CDR3 reads TGCGCCAGCAGCCAGGAGGGCAGGGGGGCAGATACGCAGTATTTT.